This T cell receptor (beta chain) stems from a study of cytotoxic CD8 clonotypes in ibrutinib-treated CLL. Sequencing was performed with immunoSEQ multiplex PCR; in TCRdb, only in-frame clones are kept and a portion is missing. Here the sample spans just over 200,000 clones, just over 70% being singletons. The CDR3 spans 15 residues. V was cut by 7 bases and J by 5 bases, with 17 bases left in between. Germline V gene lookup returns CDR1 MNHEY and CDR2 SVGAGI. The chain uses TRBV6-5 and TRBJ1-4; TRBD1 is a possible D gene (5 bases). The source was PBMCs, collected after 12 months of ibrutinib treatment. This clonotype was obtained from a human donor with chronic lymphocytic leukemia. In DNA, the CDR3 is TGTGCCAGCACCCTTGATGCAGGGAAGAATGAAAAACTGTTTTTT. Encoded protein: CASTLDAGKNEKLFF.